These 6 T cell receptor beta chains came from one sample sequenced in a study of tumor-infiltrating lymphocytes in oesophageal squamous cell carcinoma. MiXCR, run by TCRdb on the PCR reads, gives a single entry per CDR3 protein. This table holds about 17,000 distinct CDR3 sequences, around 50% found once. Sequencing used normal esophageal tissue next to the tumor. Receptors originate from a female donor with esophageal squamous cell carcinoma.

This clonotype was recorded at least ten times. A junction end diverges from the germline sequence, so it may reflect a read error. J is TRBJ2-1 and V is TRBV6-1, with TRBD1 matching over 7 bases. Per the germline V gene, CDR1 is MNHNS and CDR2 is SASEGT. This CDR3 has 10 residues. CDR3 region: CASSEDLTGF. CDR3 nucleotide sequence: TGTGCCAGCAGTGAAGACCTGACAGGGTTC.

In its sample, this clonotype ranks as medium-sized. The chain couples TRBV7-2 to TRBJ2-5; D uncertain. Germline V gene data show CDR1 as SGHTA and CDR2 as FQGNSA. The CDR3 consists of 14 residues. The V end was cut by 0 bases, the J end by 1 base, with 6 bases between. The CDR3 region is CASSLARAQETQYF. The CDR3 DNA is TGTGCCAGCAGCTTAGCCCGGGCCCAAGAGACCCAGTACTTC.

This clonotype was detected many times. The chain uses TRBV5-1 and TRBJ2-7, with 13 bases that match TRBD2. V was clipped by 3 bases and J by 6 bases; unmatched bases: 3. Germline V gives CDR1 SGHRS, CDR2 YFSETQ. The CDR3 loop spans 14 amino acids. CDR3 sequence reads: CASSSGLAGAEQYF. In nucleotides, the CDR3 is TGCGCCAGCAGCTCCGGACTAGCGGGAGCCGAGCAGTACTTC.

The chain employs TRBV11-2 and TRBJ2-5, with 11 bases identical to TRBD2. The DNA matches TRBJ2-7 better at its end, which makes the J call doubtful. This CDR3 region has 17 residues. Germline values: CDR1 SGHAT, CDR2 FQNNGV. CDR3 in amino acids: CASSRWATSGAEYEQYF. Written as DNA, the CDR3 is TGTGCCAGCAGCCGCTGGGCGACTAGCGGGGCCGAGTACGAGCAGTACTTC.

The chain links TRBV12-3 or TRBV12-4 to TRBJ2-5; 7 bases align to TRBD2. The J call may be mistaken, given a closer DNA end match to TRBJ2-7. The CDR3 runs to 14 residues. The CDR3 spells CASTITGTTYEQYF. In nucleotides, the CDR3 is TGTGCCAGCACAATAACCGGGACTACATACGAGCAGTACTTC.

This sequence joins TRBV7-2 and TRBJ2-4; 7 bases align to TRBD1. Germline assignment: CDR1 SGHTA and CDR2 FQGNSA. J gave up 1 base and V 5 bases, and 8 bases lay outside the gene matches. The CDR3 length is 16 residues. The CDR3: CASSPDRAEAKNIQYF. For the CDR3, the DNA is TGTGCCAGCAGCCCAGACAGGGCGGAGGCCAAAAACATTCAGTACTTC.